This T cell receptor beta chain is from a study of shared clonotypes between healthy human individuals. The study, taken as a whole, reports: The represented genetic and exposure-history diversity was limited by the small number of donors.

Each donor was a Caucasian adult residing in Nashville, Tennessee. It was at deep level that the assay was run. For every subset, genomic DNA was evenly distributed across several immunoSEQ plates. The repertoire was sequenced with immunoSEQ multiplex PCR; TCRdb's copy has only in-frame clones and lacks some. The sample shows fewer than 650,000 clones, about three quarters of them seen only once. To note about this clone: Its cognate antigen is unknown.

CDR3 size: 16 residues. The germline V and J ends were trimmed by 5 bases and 1 base, with 18 bases remaining between them. Germline CDR1 and CDR2: MNHEY and SMNVEV (reference sequence). The rearrangement uses TRBV27 and TRBJ2-7; D might be TRBD1 (5 bases). The receptor's source is a woman aged 35 to 49 in good health. Some clones in this sample may be carry-over from other donors' samples. The specimen sequenced was PBMCs. The CDR3 loop reads CASSKAQGSGSYEQYF. In DNA form, the CDR3 reads TGTGCCAGCAGTAAGGCTCAGGGATCAGGTTCCTACGAGCAGTACTTC.